The clone carrying this TCR beta chain appeared a few times. Its antigen is currently unknown. The data were obtained in a study of T cell responses to AZD1222 COVID-19 vaccine. Study-wide points: White British people made up most donors, females outnumbered males, and clonal diversity was possibly underestimated.

TCRdb's table, derived via immunoSEQ multiplex PCR, lists solely in-frame clones and lacks some. The table lists more than 90,000 clones, about four fifths of them singletons. Germline loops: CDR1 SGHRS, CDR2 YFSETQ. CDR3 length equals 13 residues. Unmatched junction bases numbered 3, after V lost 4 bases and J lost 3 bases. The source is an adult in good health. The sequencing used peripheral blood, collected on day 0 of AZD1222 vaccination. V and J are TRBV5-1 and TRBJ2-5, with 7 nucleotides matching TRBD1. The CDR3 sequence is CASSRDSEETQYF. DNA for the CDR3: TGCGCCAGCAGCCGGGACAGCGAAGAGACCCAGTACTTC.